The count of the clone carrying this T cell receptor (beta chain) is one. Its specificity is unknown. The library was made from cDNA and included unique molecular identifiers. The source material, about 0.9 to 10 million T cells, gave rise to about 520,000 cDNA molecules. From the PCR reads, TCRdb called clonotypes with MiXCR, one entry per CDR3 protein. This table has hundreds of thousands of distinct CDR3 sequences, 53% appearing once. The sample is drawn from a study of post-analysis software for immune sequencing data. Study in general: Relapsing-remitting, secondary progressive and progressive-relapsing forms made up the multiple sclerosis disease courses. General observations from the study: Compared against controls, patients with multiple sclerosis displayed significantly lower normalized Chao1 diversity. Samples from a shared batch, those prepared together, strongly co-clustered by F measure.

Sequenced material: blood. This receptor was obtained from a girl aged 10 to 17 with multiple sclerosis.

The DNA of the CDR3 is TGTGCCAGCAGCTTCTCAGGGGGCAGCGACTATGGCTACACCTTC. It codes for CASSFSGGSDYGYTF. The V gene is TRBV7-2, the J gene TRBJ1-2, with 8 bases aligning to TRBD1. Germline CDR1 SGHTA, CDR2 FQGNSA. The CDR3 is made up of 15 amino acids. V shed 3 bases and J 3 bases; nucleotides not matched to a gene: 6.